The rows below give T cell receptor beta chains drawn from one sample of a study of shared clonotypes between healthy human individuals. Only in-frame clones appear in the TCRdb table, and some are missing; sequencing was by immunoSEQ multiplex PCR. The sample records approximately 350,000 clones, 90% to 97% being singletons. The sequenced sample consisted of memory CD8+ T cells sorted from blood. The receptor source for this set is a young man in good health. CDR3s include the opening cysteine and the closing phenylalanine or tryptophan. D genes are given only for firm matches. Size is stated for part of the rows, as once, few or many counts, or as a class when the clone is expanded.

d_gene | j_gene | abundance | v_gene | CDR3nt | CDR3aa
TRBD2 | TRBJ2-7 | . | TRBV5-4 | TGTGCCAGCAGCTTGGATCGCGGGAGACAGTACGAGCAGTACTTC | CASSLDRGRQYEQYF
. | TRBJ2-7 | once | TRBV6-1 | TGTGCCAGCGGACTTAGCTACGAGCAGTACTTC | CASGLSYEQYF
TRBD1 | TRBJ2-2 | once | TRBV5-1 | TGCGCCAGCAGCTTTGGGACAGGGAAGGTAAACACCGGGGAGCTGTTTTTT | CASSFGTGKVNTGELFF
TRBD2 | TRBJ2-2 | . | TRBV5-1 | TGCGCCAGCAGCTTGACTAGCGGGAACACCGGGGAGCTGTTTTTT | CASSLTSGNTGELFF
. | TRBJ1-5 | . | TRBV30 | TGTGCCTGGAGACATGGCAATCAGCCCCAGCATTTT | CAWRHGNQPQHF
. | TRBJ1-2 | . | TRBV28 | TGTGCCAGCAGTTTAAACCCCTATGGCTACACCTTC | CASSLNPYGYTF
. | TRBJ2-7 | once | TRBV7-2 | TGTGCCAGCAGCTCGCCTGATACGAGATACGAGCAGTACTTC | CASSSPDTRYEQYF
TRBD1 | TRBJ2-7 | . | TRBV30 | TGTGCCTGGAGAGAACCGGGACAGGGGGATTACGAGCAGTACTTC | CAWREPGQGDYEQYF
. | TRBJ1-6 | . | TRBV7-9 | TGTGCCAGCAGCTCAAGTGTGGGGACACCTAATTCACCCCTCCACTTT | CASSSSVGTPNSPLHF
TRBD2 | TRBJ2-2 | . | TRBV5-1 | TGCGCCAGCAGCCCCGTCCCGGGAGGAGGTGGGGAGCTGTTTTTT | CASSPVPGGGGELFF
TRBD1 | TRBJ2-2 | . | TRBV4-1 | TGCGCCAGCAGCCGAGGGACAGGGGCCGCGAACACCGGGGAGCTGTTTTTT | CASSRGTGAANTGELFF
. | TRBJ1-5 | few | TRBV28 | TGTGCCAGCAGCGACCGGGGACCCAGCAATCAGCCCCAGCATTTT | CASSDRGPSNQPQHF
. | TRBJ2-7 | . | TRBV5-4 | TGTGCCAGCAGCTTGGGGTCGGCAGGAACATCCTACGAGCAGTACTTC | CASSLGSAGTSYEQYF
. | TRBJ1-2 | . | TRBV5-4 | TGTGCCAGCAGCTTGGGGGGGGCGCGAGGCTACACCTTC | CASSLGGARGYTF
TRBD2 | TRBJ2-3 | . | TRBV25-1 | TGTGCCAGCAGTGACGATAGCGGGAGTAAGACAGATACGCAGTATTTT | CASSDDSGSKTDTQYF
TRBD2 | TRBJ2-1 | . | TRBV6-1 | TGTGCCAGCAGTCCCAGCGGGGTCGGGGACAATGAGCAGTTCTTC | CASSPSGVGDNEQFF
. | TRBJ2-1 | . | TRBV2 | TGTGCCAGCAGTGAAATGCTCCGATCAACGAATGAGCAGTTCTTC | CASSEMLRSTNEQFF
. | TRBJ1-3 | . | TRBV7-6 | TGTGCCAGCAGCTTAGCCCCTAGACAGTCCGGAAACACCATATATTTT | CASSLAPRQSGNTIYF
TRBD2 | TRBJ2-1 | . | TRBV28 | TGTGTCATCGGCAGGGTAGCGGGAGAGTCCAATGAGCAGTTCTTC | CVIGRVAGESNEQFF
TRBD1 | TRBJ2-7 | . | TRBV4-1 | TGCGCCAGCAGCCAAGATGGGCAGGGGGCGTCCTACGAGCAGTACTTC | CASSQDGQGASYEQYF
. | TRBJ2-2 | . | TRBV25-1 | TGTGCCAGCAGTGGGGGACTCCCCGTCGGCGGGGAGCTGTTTTTT | CASSGGLPVGGELFF
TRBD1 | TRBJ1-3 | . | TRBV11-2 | TGTGCCAGCAGCAGGGACAGGGGTATAGGAAACACCATATATTTT | CASSRDRGIGNTIYF
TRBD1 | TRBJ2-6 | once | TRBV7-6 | TGTGCCAGCAGCTCCGGACAGGCCTTCTCTGGGGCCAACGTCCTGACTTTC | CASSSGQAFSGANVLTF
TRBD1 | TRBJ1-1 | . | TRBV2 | TGTGCCAGCAGCAAGGGACAGGCGAACACTGAAGCTTTCTTT | CASSKGQANTEAFF
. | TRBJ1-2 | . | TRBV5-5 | TGTGCCAGCAGCTTGGTAGGGGACTATGGCTACACCTTC | CASSLVGDYGYTF
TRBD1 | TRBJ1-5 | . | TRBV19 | TGTGCCAGTAGCGCTCAGGGGGCCCAGCCCCAGCATTTT | CASSAQGAQPQHF
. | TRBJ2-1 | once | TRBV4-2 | TGTGCCAGCAGCCAAGATAGGAGCCTAGCCAATGAGCAGTTCTTC | CASSQDRSLANEQFF
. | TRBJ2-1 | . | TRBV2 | TGTGCCAGCAGGTTACAGGGCATTAGCTCCTACAATGAGCAGTTCTTC | CASRLQGISSYNEQFF
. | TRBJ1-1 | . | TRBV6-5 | TGTGCCAGCAGAGGGGACGATAATGAAGCTTTCTTT | CASRGDDNEAFF
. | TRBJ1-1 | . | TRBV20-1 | TGCAGTGCTAGAGGGCACACTGAAGCTTTCTTT | CSARGHTEAFF
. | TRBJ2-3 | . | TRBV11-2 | TGTGCCAGCAGTAATTTCGGGAAAGGCGCAGATACGCAGTATTTT | CASSNFGKGADTQYF
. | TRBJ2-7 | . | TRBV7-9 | TGTGCCAGCAGCTTTGGACCATTTGGGTACGAGCAGTACTTC | CASSFGPFGYEQYF
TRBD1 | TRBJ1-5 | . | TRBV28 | TGTGCCAGCAGTAATACAGGGGAGGGCAATCAGCCCCAGCATTTT | CASSNTGEGNQPQHF
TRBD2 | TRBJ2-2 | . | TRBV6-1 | TGTGCCAGCAGTGCGCGGGAGAACGGGGAGCTGTTTTTT | CASSARENGELFF
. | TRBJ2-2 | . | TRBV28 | TGTGCCAGCAGTTTAGGAATGGCAGGGAACACCGGGGAGCTGTTTTTT | CASSLGMAGNTGELFF
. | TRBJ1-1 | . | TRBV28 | TGTGCCAGCAGTCGACGGAACACTGAAGCTTTCTTT | CASSRRNTEAFF
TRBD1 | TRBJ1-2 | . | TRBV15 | TGTGCCACCAGCAGGACAGGGTATGGCTACACCTTC | CATSRTGYGYTF